One and the same sample provided the 27 T cell receptor beta chains below, sequenced in a study of blood T cell repertoires in COVID-19. Only in-frame clones appear in the TCRdb table, and some are missing; sequencing was by immunoSEQ multiplex PCR. The sample gives 210,000 or so clones, around 90% of which show up once; around 6.6% is in the top ten. The sample was peripheral blood. The receptors derive from a man between 40 and 49 years old with acute or convalescent COVID-19.

The chain carries TRBV9 and TRBJ2-1; TRBD2 agrees at 10 bases. The ends lost 4 bases at V and 4 bases at J; junction bases unmatched: 5. Germline CDR1 is SGDLS and CDR2 is YYNGEE. The CDR3 sequence is 15 residues long. The CDR3: CASSISGGTYNEQFF. The CDR3, as DNA: TGTGCCAGCAGCATTAGCGGGGGGACTTACAATGAGCAGTTCTTC. The full variable domain, completed using reference TRBV9 and TRBJ2-1, is DSGVTQTPKHLITATGQRVTLRCSPRSGDLSVYWYQQSLDQGLQFLIQYYNGEERAKGNILERFSAQQFPDLHSELNLSSLELGDSALYFCASSISGGTYNEQFFGPGTRLTVL.

The J gene is TRBJ1-1, the V gene TRBV28; D unresolved. This CDR3 has 14 amino acids. V lost 3 bases and J lost 0, with 8 bases in between. The germline gives CDR1 MDHEN, CDR2 SYDVKM. This CDR3 is CASSLRALNTEAFF. The CDR3 DNA is TGTGCCAGCAGTTTGAGGGCCCTGAACACTGAAGCTTTCTTT.

The chain couples TRBV20-1 to TRBJ2-5, with 8 bases matching TRBD2. Losses at the gene ends were 3 bases for V and 1 base for J; bases not matched to a gene: 4. From germline, CDR1 is DFQATT and CDR2 SNEGSKA (reference sequence). This CDR3 has 14 residues. The DNA of the CDR3 is TGCAGTGCTAGTCCCCTAGCGGGCCAAGAGACCCAGTACTTC. Translating it yields CSASPLAGQETQYF.

The V call is TRBV27, the J call TRBJ2-2; a possible D gene is TRBD2 (5 bases). Germline CDR1 is MNHEY and CDR2 is SMNVEV (reference sequence). CDR3 length: 15 amino acids. V was clipped by 6 bases and J by 6 bases, with 17 bases between them. In DNA, the CDR3 is TGTGCCAGCAGAGTCCGGGCCGAGGGTCCCGGGGAGCTGTTTTTT. This gives the protein CASRVRAEGPGELFF.

The chain recombines TRBV15 with TRBJ2-4; tentative D call: TRBD2 (6 bases). The CDR3 is 16 amino acids. The V gene lost 0 bases and the J gene lost 0 bases, with 9 bases spanning the gap. In germline, CDR1 is LNHNV, CDR2 YYDKDF (reference sequence). The CDR3 nucleotides are TGTGCCACCAGCAGAGATGGAGGGTTAGCCAAAAACATTCAGTACTTC. It codes for CATSRDGGLAKNIQYF.

The chain links TRBV24-1 to TRBJ1-2; 11 bases align to TRBD1. The CDR3 runs 14 residues. J gave up 6 bases and V 3 bases, and 2 bases lay outside the gene matches. Germline CDR1 is KGHDR and CDR2 is SFDVKD. CDR3 DNA: TGTGCCACCAGTGATAGGACAGGGGGCGATGGCTACACCTTC. Amino acids: CATSDRTGGDGYTF.

The V and J genes are TRBV19 and TRBJ1-5; 8 bases match TRBD1. V lost 3 bases, J lost 2 bases, and 15 bases stayed unmatched. This CDR3 spans 19 amino acids. CDR1 is LNHDA and CDR2 is SQIVND in the germline V gene (reference sequence). This chain's CDR3 is CASSIRLGQGLMGNQPQHF. The CDR3 DNA sequence: TGTGCCAGTAGTATCCGGCTTGGACAGGGTCTTATGGGCAATCAGCCCCAGCATTTT.

The chain uses TRBV12-3 or TRBV12-4 and TRBJ2-7, with 7 nucleotides matching TRBD1. Trimming at V came to 8 bases and at J to 3 bases, leaving 4 bases not matched to a gene. The CDR3 runs to 12 residues. CDR3 residues: CASRDSNYEQYF. The CDR3 DNA is TGTGCCAGCCGGGACAGCAACTACGAGCAGTACTTC.

The chain carries TRBV9 and TRBJ1-1; 9 bases match TRBD1. Germline CDR1 and CDR2: SGDLS and YYNGEE. The CDR3 contains 14 residues. Germline trimming cut 0 bases from V and 6 bases from J; bases unmatched to any gene: 3. CDR3 nucleotides: TGTGCCAGCAGCGTAGGGGACAGGGATCCTGAAGCTTTCTTT. Amino acids: CASSVGDRDPEAFF.

V usage is TRBV4-3 and J usage is TRBJ1-1; 11 nucleotides match TRBD1. V shed 4 bases, J shed 6 bases, and the junction held 13 bases outside the gene matches. Germline CDR1 and CDR2: LGHNA and YSLEER. The CDR3 length is 17 residues. DNA of the CDR3: TGCGCCAGCAGCCCAGGGACAGGGGGGTTTAGTGCGGCTGAAGCTTTCTTT. It codes for CASSPGTGGFSAAEAFF.

This clone has only one observation. The chain recombines TRBV27 with TRBJ2-2, with D hard to call. Trimming took 1 base from V and 1 from J, leaving 4 bases between them. CDR1 is MNHEY, CDR2 SMNVEV, per germline (reference sequence). CDR3 length: 14 residues. The chain's CDR3 is CASSLYGNTGELFF. The CDR3 nucleotides are TGTGCCAGCAGTTTATACGGGAACACCGGGGAGCTGTTTTTT.

This chain connects TRBV5-1 to TRBJ2-3; D perhaps matches TRBD2 (6 bases). Per the germline V gene, CDR1 is SGHRS and CDR2 is YFSETQ. The CDR3 runs 15 residues. Trimming left V 0 bases short and J 5 bases short, with 13 bases between. CDR3 protein: CASSLEGGLQDTQYF. DNA for the CDR3: TGCGCCAGCAGCTTGGAAGGAGGGTTACAAGATACGCAGTATTTT.

The chain has TRBV10-2 and TRBJ2-7, with 11 bases fitting TRBD2. V lost 4 bases, J lost 0 bases, and 2 bases stayed unmatched. The V gene's germline CDR1 is WSHSY and CDR2 SAAADI. The length of the CDR3 is 15 residues. The CDR3 nucleotides read TGCGCCAGCAGTGGAACTAGCGGGAGCTCCTACGAGCAGTACTTC. It specifies CASSGTSGSSYEQYF.

The chain's CDR3 is CASSLASGGADNEQFF. The CDR3 nucleotides read TGTGCCAGCAGCTTAGCGAGCGGGGGGGCCGACAATGAGCAGTTCTTC. The genes are TRBV7-2 and TRBJ2-1, with TRBD2 matching over 10 bases. The V segment lost 0 bases and the J segment 5 bases; nucleotides outside the gene matches: 4. The CDR3 covers 16 residues. Germline V CDR1 and CDR2: SGHTA, FQGNSA.

J is TRBJ2-7 and V is TRBV3-1 (or the pseudogene TRBV3-2); 9 nucleotides line up with TRBD1. The CDR3 length is 15 residues. Germline assignment: CDR1 LGHDT and CDR2 YNNKEL (reference sequence). V shed 5 bases and J 6 bases; nucleotides not matched to a gene: 11. The CDR3 DNA follows: TGTGCCAGCAGCTCGCACCGGGACAGGGAGAGCGAGCAGTACTTC. It codes for CASSSHRDRESEQYF.

This clone has a single count. This rearrangement joins TRBV13 to TRBJ1-1; TRBD1 matches 10 bases. The CDR3 is 16 residues long. CDR1 PRHDT and CDR2 FYEKMQ come from the germline V gene (reference sequence). Unmatched junction bases numbered 6, after V lost 3 bases and J lost 2 bases. CDR3 DNA: TGTGCCAGCAGCTTGACGACAGGGGGCGTAAACACTGAAGCTTTCTTT. Amino acid sequence: CASSLTTGGVNTEAFF.

The chain recombines TRBV19 with TRBJ2-6, with 7 nucleotides matching TRBD1. Germline V gene data show CDR1 as LNHDA and CDR2 as SQIVND (reference sequence). There are 15 residues in the CDR3. Trimming removed 6 bases from V and 0 bases from J; junction bases left unmatched: 2. The CDR3 reads CASRDRISGANVLTF. The CDR3, as DNA: TGTGCCAGTAGGGACAGGATCTCTGGGGCCAACGTCCTGACTTTC. The complete variable domain, with remaining parts taken from reference TRBV19 and TRBJ2-6, reads DGGITQSPKYLFRKEGQNVTLSCEQNLNHDAMYWYRQDPGQGLRLIYYSQIVNDFQKGDIAEGYSVSREKKESFPLTVTSAQKNPTAFYLCASRDRISGANVLTFGAGSRLTVL.

The table lists this clone with a few counts. One junction end disagrees with the germline gene, perhaps due to a read error. Written as DNA, the CDR3 is TGTGCCAGTAGTTTAGACCCGTACAATGAGCAGTTCTTC. Amino acid sequence: CASSLDPYNEQFF. The chain uses TRBV19 and TRBJ2-1; unclear D gene. Germline V lookup: CDR1 LNHDA, CDR2 SQIVND (reference sequence). This CDR3 is built from 13 residues.

The CDR3 DNA follows: TGTGCCAGCAGTTTATTGGGGGGAGGCAGGTACTTC. Residues: CASSLLGGGRYF. J is TRBJ2-7 and V is TRBV28, with D tentatively TRBD2 (6 bases). The CDR3 covers 12 residues. V was pared by 1 base and J by 12 bases, with 13 bases between. Germline V gene sequence: CDR1 MDHEN, CDR2 SYDVKM.

This clone was seen a single time. The chain combines TRBV10-1 with TRBJ2-3, with 9 bases identical to TRBD2. Germline V gene lookup returns CDR1 WNHNN and CDR2 SYGVQD (reference sequence). This CDR3 has 16 residues. Trimming cost V 5 bases and J 4 bases; bases outside gene matches: 10. This chain's CDR3 is CASSPSLRGGPDTQYF. The CDR3 region has the DNA TGCGCCAGCAGTCCCTCTTTGCGGGGGGGCCCAGATACGCAGTATTTT.

This chain joins TRBV5-1 and TRBJ2-1; tentatively, D is TRBD2 (6 bases). This CDR3 comprises 13 residues. Germline-derived CDR1 and CDR2 are SGHRS and YFSETQ. V shed 4 bases and J shed 8 bases, with 13 bases lying between them. The chain's CDR3 is CASSPTSIHEQFF. The CDR3 region has the DNA TGCGCCAGCAGCCCTACTAGCATCCATGAGCAGTTCTTC. The whole variable domain, filled in from reference TRBV5-1 and TRBJ2-1, reads KAGVTQTPRYLIKTRGQQVTLSCSPISGHRSVSWYQQTPGQGLQFLFEYFSETQRNKGNFPGRFSGRQFSNSRSEMNVSTLELGDSALYLCASSPTSIHEQFFGPGTRLTVL.

This clone came up once. The chain employs TRBV4-1 and TRBJ2-7; the D is unclear. The CDR3 runs to 13 residues. Trimming removed 2 bases from V and 5 bases from J, with 10 bases in between. The germline V gene has CDR1 MGHRA and CDR2 YSYEKL. CDR3 sequence: CASSQISEDEQYF. CDR3 in DNA: TGCGCCAGCAGCCAAATATCCGAGGACGAGCAGTACTTC.

The chain is built from TRBV25-1 and TRBJ2-7; 7 nucleotides match TRBD2. Germline trimming cut 3 bases from V and 3 bases from J; bases unmatched to any gene: 5. Germline V CDR1 and CDR2: MGHDK, SYGVNS. The CDR3 is 14 residues long. The DNA for the CDR3 is TGTGCCAGCAGTGAGGGGGGGGTAATCTACGAGCAGTACTTC. Protein sequence: CASSEGGVIYEQYF.

The genes are TRBV19 and TRBJ2-1; D gene uncertain. Trimming left V 0 bases short and J 7 bases short, with 19 bases between. The CDR3 is made up of 17 amino acids. Germline CDR1 reads LNHDA; CDR2 reads SQIVND (reference sequence). The CDR3 protein is CASSIDPAAATANEQFF. Here the CDR3 DNA reads TGTGCCAGTAGTATAGATCCCGCGGCCGCCACCGCGAATGAGCAGTTCTTC.

The chain recombines TRBV4-1 with TRBJ1-2; 9 bases agree with TRBD1. V lost 1 base and J lost 5; bases outside the gene matches: 5. Per the germline V gene, CDR1 is MGHRA and CDR2 is YSYEKL. This CDR3 contains 15 residues. The CDR3 spells CASSQGTGDDYGYTF. For the CDR3, the DNA is TGCGCCAGCAGCCAAGGGACAGGGGATGATTATGGCTACACCTTC.

V usage is TRBV2 and J usage is TRBJ2-1; TRBD1 agrees at 11 bases. This CDR3 is 14 amino acids long. Losses at the gene ends were 6 bases for V and 7 bases for J; bases not matched to a gene: 5. Per the germline V gene, CDR1 is SNHLY and CDR2 is FYNNEI. DNA for the CDR3: TGTGCCAGCAGGGACAGGGGGCGTAGAAATGAGCAGTTCTTC. The encoded protein is CASRDRGRRNEQFF.

The chain has TRBV5-1 and TRBJ2-1, with TRBD2 matching over 16 bases. CDR1 is SGHRS and CDR2 is YFSETQ in the germline V gene. The CDR3 loop spans 19 amino acids. Losses at the gene ends were 2 bases for V and 2 bases for J; bases not matched to a gene: 7. CDR3 nucleotides: TGCGCCAGCAGCTTCCGCGGGACTAGCGGGGGGGCCCCCTACAATGAGCAGTTCTTC. It is translated as CASSFRGTSGGAPYNEQFF.